A selection of T cell receptor beta chains follows, all from one sample in a study of shared clonotypes between healthy human individuals. Sequencing was performed with immunoSEQ multiplex PCR; in TCRdb, only in-frame clones are kept and a portion is missing. This table holds over 2 million clones, about 95% found once. The material sequenced was naive CD8+ T cells sorted from blood. All receptors derive from a man aged 18 to 30 in good health. Both conserved end residues are part of each CDR3. Fields, in order: CDR3 protein, CDR3 DNA, D gene, clone size, V gene, J gene. The D gene is left open where the match is weak. Clone size, where shown, is once, few, many, or a class for clones that have expanded.

CASSLVRVQETQYF	TGTGCCAGCAGCTTAGTACGGGTCCAAGAGACCCAGTACTTC	.	once	TRBV11-2	TRBJ2-5
CASSLGVGYLNTEAFF	TGTGCCAGCAGCTTAGGGGTGGGATATTTGAACACTGAAGCTTTCTTT	.	.	TRBV7-6	TRBJ1-1
CASSERSTGGYGYTF	TGTGCCAGCAGTGAACGCTCGACAGGGGGCTATGGCTACACCTTC	TRBD1	.	TRBV6-1	TRBJ1-2
CASKDRYISGNTIYF	TGTGCCAGCAAGGACAGGTACATCTCTGGAAACACCATATATTTT	TRBD1	.	TRBV27	TRBJ1-3
CASSWRTGGNYEQYF	TGCGCCAGCAGCTGGAGGACAGGGGGGAACTACGAGCAGTACTTC	TRBD1	once	TRBV5-1	TRBJ2-7
CASSQVADTRDPKYF	TGCGCCAGCAGCCAAGTGGCGGATACAAGAGACCCAAAGTACTTC	.	.	TRBV4-1	TRBJ2-5
CASSWTGGTYTEAFF	TGTGCCAGCAGCTGGACAGGGGGAACGTACACTGAAGCTTTCTTT	TRBD1	.	TRBV27	TRBJ1-1
CASSAGTSGNEQYF	TGTGCCAGCAGTGCGGGGACTAGCGGGAACGAGCAGTACTTC	TRBD2	.	TRBV6-5	TRBJ2-7
CASSEADPLGGAFF	TGTGCCAGCAGTGAAGCAGACCCCCTAGGGGGGGCTTTCTTT	.	.	TRBV6-1	TRBJ1-1
CASSQTGYTDTQYF	TGCGCCAGCAGCCAAACAGGATACACAGATACGCAGTATTTT	.	.	TRBV4-3	TRBJ2-3
CASSLISGTETQYF	TGTGCCAGCAGCTTAATTTCGGGCACAGAGACCCAGTACTTC	.	once	TRBV11-2	TRBJ2-5
CASSSGTSITDTQYF	TGTGCCAGCAGTAGTGGGACCTCCATCACAGATACGCAGTATTTT	.	.	TRBV27	TRBJ2-3
CASSGTGEFGQYF	TGTGCCAGCAGCGGGACAGGGGAATTCGGGCAGTACTTC	TRBD1	.	TRBV11-2	TRBJ2-7
CASTLSGQGAYEQYF	TGTGCCAGCACCTTAAGCGGACAGGGGGCCTACGAGCAGTACTTC	TRBD1	.	TRBV6-5	TRBJ2-7
CASSLSFGAGANVLTF	TGTGCCAGCAGCTTAAGTTTTGGGGCTGGGGCCAACGTCCTGACTTTC	.	.	TRBV7-3	TRBJ2-6
CASSIGLAGYNEQFF	TGTGCCAGTAGTATTGGGCTAGCGGGCTACAATGAGCAGTTCTTC	TRBD2	.	TRBV19	TRBJ2-1
CASSLGGLAGVWSYEQYF	TGTGCCAGCAGCTTAGGAGGGCTAGCGGGGGTCTGGTCCTACGAGCAGTACTTC	TRBD2	.	TRBV11-2	TRBJ2-7
CASSLWGTGLMNTEAFF	TGCGCCAGCAGCTTATGGGGGACAGGGCTGATGAACACTGAAGCTTTCTTT	TRBD1	.	TRBV5-1	TRBJ1-1
CAWSLLGNTIYF	TGTGCCTGGAGCCTCCTCGGAAACACCATATATTTT	.	once	TRBV30	TRBJ1-3
CASFKGQGRWETQYF	TGTGCCAGTTTTAAGGGACAGGGGAGGTGGGAGACCCAGTACTTC	TRBD1	.	TRBV2	TRBJ2-5
CASSPGDGGSPLHF	TGTGCCAGCAGCCCCGGGGACGGCGGGTCACCCCTCCACTTT	.	once	TRBV5-4	TRBJ1-6
CASSDGGTITDTQYF	TGCGCCAGCAGTGATGGGGGGACCATCACAGATACGCAGTATTTT	.	.	TRBV10-1	TRBJ2-3
CASSYRESLPPQYF	TGTGCCAGCAGCTACAGGGAATCCCTCCCTCCCCAGTACTTC	.	.	TRBV28	TRBJ2-5
CASSIRDLNQPQHF	TGTGCCAGTAGTATCCGGGACTTAAATCAGCCCCAGCATTTT	.	.	TRBV19	TRBJ1-5
CASSFSIYGEQYF	TGTGCCAGCAGTTTTTCGATATATGGCGAGCAGTACTTC	.	.	TRBV27	TRBJ2-7
CASSLSPQTEQYF	TGTGCCAGCAGTTTATCTCCGCAAACCGAGCAGTACTTC	.	.	TRBV27	TRBJ2-7
CASSLAGTSYEQYF	TGTGCCAGCAGTTTAGCGGGAACTTCCTACGAGCAGTACTTC	.	.	TRBV27	TRBJ2-7
CASSLVHGQEQYF	TGTGCCAGCAGCTTAGTACACGGCCAAGAGCAGTACTTC	.	.	TRBV7-9	TRBJ2-7
CASSLDQDIRGYTF	TGTGCCAGCAGCTTAGACCAGGACATCCGAGGCTACACCTTC	.	.	TRBV7-9	TRBJ1-2
CASSPLAGEVYEQYF	TGTGCCAGCTCCCCCCTAGCGGGAGAGGTCTACGAGCAGTACTTC	TRBD2	.	TRBV18	TRBJ2-7
CATSRDRRGGFGYEQYF	TGTGCCACCAGCAGAGATCGGAGAGGGGGCTTTGGTTACGAGCAGTACTTC	TRBD1	.	TRBV15	TRBJ2-7
CAAPRPGEVYNEQFF	TGCGCCGCGCCTCGGCCAGGGGAGGTGTACAATGAGCAGTTCTTC	.	.	TRBV10-1	TRBJ2-1
CASKVRSDSNQPQHF	TGTGCCAGCAAAGTTCGGTCAGATAGCAATCAGCCCCAGCATTTT	.	.	TRBV6-1	TRBJ1-5
CASSPLGDGRESEQFF	TGTGCCAGCAGCCCACTGGGAGACGGCAGGGAGTCCGAGCAGTTCTTC	.	.	TRBV11-2	TRBJ2-1
CASSLARSGAYNEQFF	TGTGCCAGCAGCTTAGCAAGGTCTGGCGCCTACAATGAGCAGTTCTTC	.	.	TRBV7-8	TRBJ2-1
CASSSFGGPNRGGNQPQHF	TGTGCCAGCAGCTCGTTCGGGGGGCCGAACCGCGGTGGCAATCAGCCCCAGCATTTT	.	.	TRBV7-8	TRBJ1-5
CASSQAQGSYEQYF	TGCGCCAGCAGCCAAGCGCAGGGTTCCTACGAGCAGTACTTC	.	.	TRBV4-1	TRBJ2-7
CASSYDGDEQFF	TGTGCCAGCAGTTATGACGGAGATGAGCAGTTCTTC	.	.	TRBV6-5	TRBJ2-1
CASSQDNYNEQFF	TGTGCCAGCAGCCAAGACAACTACAATGAGCAGTTCTTC	.	once	TRBV14	TRBJ2-1
CASSVGDTLDYGYTF	TGTGCCAGCAGCGTAGGTGACACGTTAGACTATGGCTACACCTTC	.	.	TRBV9	TRBJ1-2